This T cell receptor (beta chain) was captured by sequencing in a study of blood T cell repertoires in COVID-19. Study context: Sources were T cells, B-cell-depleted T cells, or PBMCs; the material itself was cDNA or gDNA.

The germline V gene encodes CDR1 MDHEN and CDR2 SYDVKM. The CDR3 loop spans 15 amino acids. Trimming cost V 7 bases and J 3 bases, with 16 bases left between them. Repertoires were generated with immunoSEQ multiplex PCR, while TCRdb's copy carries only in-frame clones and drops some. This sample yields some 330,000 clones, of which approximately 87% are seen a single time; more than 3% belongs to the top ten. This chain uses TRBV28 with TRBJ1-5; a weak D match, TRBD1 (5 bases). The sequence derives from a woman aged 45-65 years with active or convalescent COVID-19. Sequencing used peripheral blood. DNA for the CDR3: TGTGCCAGCACCCTCGGTGGGGGGAACAATCAGCCCCAGCATTTT. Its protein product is CASTLGGGNNQPQHF.